The clone carrying this T cell receptor beta chain was picked up a small number of times. Its target is not known. CDR3 length: 16 amino acids. V was pared by 4 bases and J by 4 bases, with 20 bases between. Template switching added a universal primer site, and cDNA bore unique molecular identifiers. Using its own MiXCR run on the 5' RACE reads, TCRdb lists one record per CDR3 protein. The sample lists about 530,000 distinct CDR3 sequences; approximately 20% were seen once. This specimen comes from a study of identical twins. Notes on the study in general: Zero-insertion analyses might be partly confounded by invariant T cells like MAIT and iNKT. Where beta out-of-frame sequences were concerned, excess twin sharing was weaker. Conclusions were drawn cross-sectionally by statistical analysis, without following the same donors.

These same records also appear under a second study, on yellow fever vaccine responses in identical twins.

The sample consisted of CD4+ T cells sorted from blood. The chain joins TRBV12-3 or TRBV12-4 to TRBJ2-7; D is possibly TRBD1 (6 bases). This receptor was taken from a woman under 30 in good health. CDR3 DNA: TGTGCCAGCAGTTCTCTAGATGGCAGGGGAAGGTACGAGCAGTACTTC. Protein: CASSSLDGRGRYEQYF.